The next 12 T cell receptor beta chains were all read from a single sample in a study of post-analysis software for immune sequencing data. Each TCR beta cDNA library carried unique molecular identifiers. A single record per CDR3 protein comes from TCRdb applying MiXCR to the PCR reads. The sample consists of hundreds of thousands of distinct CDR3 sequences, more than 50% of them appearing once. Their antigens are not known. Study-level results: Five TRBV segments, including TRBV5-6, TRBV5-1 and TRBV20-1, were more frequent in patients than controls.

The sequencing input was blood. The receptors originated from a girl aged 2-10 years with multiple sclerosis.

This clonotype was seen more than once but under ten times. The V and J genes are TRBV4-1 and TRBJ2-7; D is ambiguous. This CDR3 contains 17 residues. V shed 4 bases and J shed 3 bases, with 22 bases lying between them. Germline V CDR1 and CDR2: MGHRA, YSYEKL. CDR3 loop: CASSPRPGDPDLYEQYF. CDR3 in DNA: TGCGCCAGCAGCCCTAGACCCGGAGACCCAGACCTCTACGAGCAGTACTTC.

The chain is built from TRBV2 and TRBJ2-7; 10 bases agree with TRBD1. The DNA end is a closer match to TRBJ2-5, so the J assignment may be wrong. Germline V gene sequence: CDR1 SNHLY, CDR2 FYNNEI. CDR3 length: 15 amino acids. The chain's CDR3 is CASSRDGTGVETQYF. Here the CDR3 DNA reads TGTGCCAGCAGCCGAGACGGGACAGGGGTTGAGACCCAGTACTTC.

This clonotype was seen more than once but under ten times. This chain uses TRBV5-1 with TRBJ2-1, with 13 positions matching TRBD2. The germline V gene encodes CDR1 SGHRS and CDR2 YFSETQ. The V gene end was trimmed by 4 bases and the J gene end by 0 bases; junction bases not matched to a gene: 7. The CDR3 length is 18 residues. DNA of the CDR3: TGCGCCAGCAGCCCCGGACTAGCGGGAGAGCGCTCCTACAATGAGCAGTTCTTC. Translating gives CASSPGLAGERSYNEQFF.

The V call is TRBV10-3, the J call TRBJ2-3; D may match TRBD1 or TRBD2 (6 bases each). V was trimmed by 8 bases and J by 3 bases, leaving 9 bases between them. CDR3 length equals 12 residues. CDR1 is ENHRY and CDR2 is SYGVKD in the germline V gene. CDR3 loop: CAISGATDTQYF. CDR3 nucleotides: TGTGCCATCTCGGGGGCAACAGATACGCAGTATTTT.

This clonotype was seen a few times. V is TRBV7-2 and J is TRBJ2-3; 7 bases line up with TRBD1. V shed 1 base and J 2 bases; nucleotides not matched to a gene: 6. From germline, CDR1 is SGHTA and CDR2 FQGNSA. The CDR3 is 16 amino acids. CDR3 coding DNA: TGTGCCAGCAGCTTAGAGGGACAGACCACCACAGATACGCAGTATTTT. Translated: CASSLEGQTTTDTQYF.

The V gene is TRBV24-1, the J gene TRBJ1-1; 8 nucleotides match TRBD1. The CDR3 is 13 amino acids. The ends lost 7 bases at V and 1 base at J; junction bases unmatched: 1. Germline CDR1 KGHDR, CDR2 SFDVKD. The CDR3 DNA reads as TGTGCCACCAGAGGACAGGGGAACACTGAAGCTTTCTTT. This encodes CATRGQGNTEAFF.

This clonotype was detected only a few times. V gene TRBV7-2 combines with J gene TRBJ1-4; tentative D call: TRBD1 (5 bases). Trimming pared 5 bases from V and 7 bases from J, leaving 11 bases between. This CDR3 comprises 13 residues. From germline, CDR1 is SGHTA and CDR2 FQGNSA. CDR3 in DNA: TGTGCCAGCAGCCAGGGTAGCGGTGAAAAACTGTTTTTT. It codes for CASSQGSGEKLFF.

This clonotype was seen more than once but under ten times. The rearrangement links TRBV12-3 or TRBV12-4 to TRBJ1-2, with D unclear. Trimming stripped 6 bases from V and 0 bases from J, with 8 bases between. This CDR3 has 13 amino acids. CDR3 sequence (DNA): TGTGCCAGCAGCCCCCGGCCTAACTATGGCTACACCTTC. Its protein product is CASSPRPNYGYTF.

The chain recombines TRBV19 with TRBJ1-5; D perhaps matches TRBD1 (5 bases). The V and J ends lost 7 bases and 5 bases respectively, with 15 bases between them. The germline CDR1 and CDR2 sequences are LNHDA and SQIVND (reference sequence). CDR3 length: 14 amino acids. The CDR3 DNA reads TGTGCCAGTATTCCGGGACGGAGGGATCAGCCCCAGCATTTT. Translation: CASIPGRRDQPQHF.

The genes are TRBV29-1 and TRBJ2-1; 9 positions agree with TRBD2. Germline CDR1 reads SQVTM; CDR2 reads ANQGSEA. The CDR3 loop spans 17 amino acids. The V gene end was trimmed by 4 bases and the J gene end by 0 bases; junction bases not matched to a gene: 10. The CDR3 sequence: CSVGSGTSRSSYNEQFF. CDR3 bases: TGCAGCGTTGGGTCCGGGACTAGCAGGAGCTCCTACAATGAGCAGTTCTTC.

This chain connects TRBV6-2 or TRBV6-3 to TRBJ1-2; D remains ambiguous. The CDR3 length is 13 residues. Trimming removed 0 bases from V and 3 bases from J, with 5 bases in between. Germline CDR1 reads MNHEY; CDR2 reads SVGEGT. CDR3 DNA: TGTGCCAGCAGTTACTCCTCTGACTATGGCTACACCTTC. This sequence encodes CASSYSSDYGYTF.

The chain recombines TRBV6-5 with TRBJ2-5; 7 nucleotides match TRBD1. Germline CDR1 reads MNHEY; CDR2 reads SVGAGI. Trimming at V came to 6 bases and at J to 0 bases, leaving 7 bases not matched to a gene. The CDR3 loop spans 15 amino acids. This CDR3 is CASRRTGYYQETQYF. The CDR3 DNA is TGTGCCAGCAGGAGGACAGGTTATTACCAAGAGACCCAGTACTTC.